Following are 30 T cell receptor beta chains from one sample sequenced in a study of cytomegalovirus exposure and HLA in healthy donors. The PCR employed 60 Vbeta primers together with 13 Jbeta primers. Generated by immunoSEQ multiplex PCR, the TCRdb table keeps only in-frame clones and is missing some. The data hold over 70,000 clones, with about 80% observed a single time. The source material was PBMCs. Source of these receptors: a male donor in good health and CMV-seronegative.

The chain has TRBV7-6 and TRBJ1-2; TRBD1 is a possible D gene (6 bases). Germline assignment: CDR1 SGHVS and CDR2 FNYEAQ. V dropped 5 bases and J dropped 4 bases, with 14 bases sitting between them. This CDR3 has 14 residues. The DNA of the CDR3 is TGTGCCAGCAGCCCTCAGGGGCGATCCTATGGCTACACCTTC. Protein product: CASSPQGRSYGYTF.

The DNA for the CDR3 is TGTGCCAGCACCCCAGGGCGCATGAACACTGAAGCTTTCTTT. This encodes CASTPGRMNTEAFF. This rearrangement joins TRBV11-2 to TRBJ1-1; perhaps TRBD1 as D (5 bases). Trimming took 7 bases from V and 0 from J, leaving 12 bases between them. Looked up from germline, CDR1 is SGHAT and CDR2 is FQNNGV. This CDR3 is 14 amino acids long. Drawing the rest from reference TRBV11-2 and TRBJ1-1, the complete variable domain is EAGVAQSPRYKIIEKRQSVAFWCNPISGHATLYWYQQILGQGPKLLIQFQNNGVVDDSQLPKDRFSAERLKGVDSTLKIQPAKLEDSAVYLCASTPGRMNTEAFFGQGTRLTVV.

This clone was found once. The V call is TRBV4-1, the J call TRBJ2-1; 8 bases agree with TRBD2. The junction had 15 bases not matched to a gene; V was cut back by 2 bases and J by 0 bases. Germline V CDR1 and CDR2: MGHRA, YSYEKL. The CDR3 sequence is 20 residues long. The CDR3 spells CASSQSRSSGGTSSYNEQFF. The CDR3 DNA reads as TGCGCCAGCAGCCAATCGCGATCCAGCGGGGGAACCAGCTCCTACAATGAGCAGTTCTTC.

The V call is TRBV29-1, the J call TRBJ1-4; no clear D gene. Per germline, CDR1 SQVTM and CDR2 ANQGSEA. This CDR3 has 16 residues. Trimming removed 4 bases from V and 0 bases from J, with 15 bases in between. CDR3 DNA: TGCAGCGTTGTCTGGCCCCCAGGCGCAACTAATGAAAAACTGTTTTTT. This encodes CSVVWPPGATNEKLFF.

This clone was picked up a small number of times. The chain couples TRBV9 to TRBJ2-1, with D maybe TRBD1 (5 bases). Germline V gene lookup returns CDR1 SGDLS and CDR2 YYNGEE. Trimming removed 0 bases from V and 0 bases from J, with 10 bases in between. The CDR3 has 16 residues. The CDR3 DNA reads as TGTGCCAGCAGCGTAGAACAGGCGAGCTCCTACAATGAGCAGTTCTTC. Its translation: CASSVEQASSYNEQFF.

This clone has just one count. The chain couples TRBV27 to TRBJ2-7; unclear D gene. CDR1 MNHEY and CDR2 SMNVEV come from the germline V gene (reference sequence). V lost 5 bases, J lost 5 bases, and 7 bases lay in between. This CDR3 contains 11 residues. The CDR3 protein is CASSTANEQYF. DNA for the CDR3: TGTGCCAGCAGTACAGCTAACGAGCAGTACTTC.

Worth noting for this clone: The same CDR3 also results from other DNA sequences found in this sample. The V call is TRBV7-9, the J call TRBJ2-7; 9 bases line up with TRBD1. From germline, CDR1 is SEHNR and CDR2 FQNEAQ (reference sequence). The CDR3 is made up of 14 amino acids. Unmatched junction bases numbered 9, after V lost 5 bases and J lost 7 bases. CDR3 protein: CASSTGTGSYEQYF. CDR3 nucleotides: TGTGCCAGCAGCACCGGGACAGGGTCTTATGAGCAGTACTTC.

This rearrangement joins TRBV4-3 to TRBJ1-2, with 7 bases lining up with TRBD1. The V gene end was trimmed by 4 bases and the J gene end by 3 bases; junction bases not matched to a gene: 5. Germline CDR1 LGHNA, CDR2 YSLEER. The CDR3 has 14 residues. The CDR3 loop is CASSPRTGYYGYTF. The CDR3 region has the DNA TGCGCCAGCAGCCCGCGGACAGGTTACTATGGCTACACCTTC.

The V gene is TRBV7-9, the J gene TRBJ2-7; possible D gene TRBD1, 5 bases. The germline V gene has CDR1 SEHNR and CDR2 FQNEAQ (reference sequence). The CDR3 spans 13 residues. The V end was cut by 3 bases, the J end by 1 base, with 7 bases between. The CDR3 nucleotides are TGTGCCAGCAGCTTGGGGCGGTCCTACGAGCAGTACTTC. Protein sequence: CASSLGRSYEQYF.

This clone was found once. V usage is TRBV6-5 and J usage is TRBJ1-4; 10 bases agree with TRBD1. Germline assignment: CDR1 MNHEY and CDR2 SVGAGI. Trimming cost V 5 bases and J 5 bases; bases outside gene matches: 5. The CDR3 is 15 residues long. The CDR3 protein is CASSLGTGENEKLFF. Written as DNA, the CDR3 is TGTGCCAGCAGTCTCGGGACAGGGGAAAATGAAAAACTGTTTTTT.

The chain joins TRBV5-1 to TRBJ1-4; 8 bases align to TRBD1. V shed 2 bases and J 8 bases; nucleotides not matched to a gene: 5. Germline V gives CDR1 SGHRS, CDR2 YFSETQ. The CDR3 consists of 14 residues. The CDR3 loop is CASSFGTGLEKLFF. The CDR3 nucleotides are TGCGCCAGCAGCTTCGGGACAGGTTTGGAAAAACTGTTTTTT.

CDR3 amino acids: CASSLERQAYEQYF. The CDR3 DNA follows: TGTGCCAGCAGCTTAGAACGACAGGCCTACGAGCAGTACTTC. V and J are TRBV7-2 and TRBJ2-7; maybe TRBD1 (6 bases). Trimming took off 1 base at V and 2 bases at J, with 9 bases between the two ends. The CDR3 consists of 14 residues. Germline lookup yields CDR1 SGHTA and CDR2 FQGNSA.

J is TRBJ2-3 and V is TRBV28; 10 bases align to TRBD1. Per germline, CDR1 MDHEN and CDR2 SYDVKM. V shed 3 bases and J 0 bases; nucleotides not matched to a gene: 6. The CDR3 consists of 17 residues. In DNA, the CDR3 is TGTGCCAGCAGTTTTCCGCCGGGACAGGGGAGCACAGATACGCAGTATTTT. Encoded protein: CASSFPPGQGSTDTQYF.

This clone has a handful of counts. V is TRBV7-9 and J is TRBJ2-7, with 7 bases matching TRBD1. The CDR3 runs 14 residues. V trimming: 4 bases; J trimming: 2 bases; junction bases outside the gene matches: 5. Germline V gene data show CDR1 as SEHNR and CDR2 as FQNEAQ (reference sequence). The chain's CDR3 is CASSSGTATYEQYF. Written as DNA, the CDR3 is TGTGCCAGCAGCTCCGGGACAGCAACCTACGAGCAGTACTTC. Looking up the rest from reference TRBV7-9 and TRBJ2-7 gives the full variable domain: DTGVSQNPRHKITKRGQNVTFRCDPISEHNRLYWYRQTLGQGPEFLTYFQNEAQLEKSRLLSDRFSAERPKGSFSTLEIQRTEQGDSAMYLCASSSGTATYEQYFGPGTRLTVT.

The rearrangement uses TRBV19 and TRBJ2-3; possibly TRBD1 for D (6 bases). V shed 4 bases and J shed 4 bases, with 24 bases lying between them. The CDR3 runs 18 residues. In germline, CDR1 is LNHDA, CDR2 SQIVND (reference sequence). The CDR3 DNA reads as TGTGCCAGTAGTACCGCCCCCCAACAGGGTTGGGGCCCAGATACGCAGTATTTT. Translation gives CASSTAPQQGWGPDTQYF.

V usage is TRBV15 and J usage is TRBJ1-5; unclear D gene. The CDR3 consists of 14 residues. The germline V gene has CDR1 LNHNV and CDR2 YYDKDF (reference sequence). Trimming stripped 5 bases from V and 7 bases from J, with 15 bases between. CDR3 DNA sequence: TGTGCCACCAGCCCTGGGCTTACAAGCCAGCCCCAGCATTTT. Encoded protein: CATSPGLTSQPQHF.

The V gene is TRBV2, the J gene TRBJ2-1; maybe TRBD1 (6 bases). This CDR3 has 15 residues. Trimming stripped 5 bases from V and 2 bases from J, with 13 bases between. Germline values: CDR1 SNHLY, CDR2 FYNNEI. This chain's CDR3 is CASSPQGEAYNEQFF. For the CDR3, the DNA is TGTGCCAGCAGTCCACAGGGTGAGGCCTACAATGAGCAGTTCTTC. The full variable domain, its missing parts supplied by reference TRBV2 and TRBJ2-1, is EPEVTQTPSHQVTQMGQEVILRCVPISNHLYFYWYRQILGQKVEFLVSFYNNEISEKSEIFDDQFSVERPDGSNFTLKIRSTKLEDSAMYFCASSPQGEAYNEQFFGPGTRLTVL.

V usage is TRBV2 and J usage is TRBJ1-4, with D possibly being TRBD1 (5 bases). The CDR3 length is 14 residues. Trimming stripped 3 bases from V and 7 bases from J, with 12 bases between. Germline values: CDR1 SNHLY, CDR2 FYNNEI. The CDR3 loop is CASSDRGWGEKLFF. In DNA form, the CDR3 reads TGTGCCAGCAGTGACCGGGGGTGGGGTGAAAAACTGTTTTTT.

The chain combines TRBV19 with TRBJ2-3, with TRBD2 matching 8 bases. CDR1 and CDR2 from the germline V gene are LNHDA and SQIVND (reference sequence). The V and J ends lost 5 bases and 4 bases, in that order; junction bases with no gene match: 11. The CDR3 contains 16 residues. The CDR3 loop reads CASSSIAGRGADTQYF. DNA for the CDR3: TGTGCCAGTAGTTCTATAGCGGGGAGGGGAGCAGATACGCAGTATTTT. The full variable domain, rest sourced from reference TRBV19 and TRBJ2-3, is DGGITQSPKYLFRKEGQNVTLSCEQNLNHDAMYWYRQDPGQGLRLIYYSQIVNDFQKGDIAEGYSVSREKKESFPLTVTSAQKNPTAFYLCASSSIAGRGADTQYFGPGTRLTVL.

The CDR3 nucleotides are TGCAGCGTTCGGGACAGGGCTGACAGGGGCTATGGCTACACCTTC. It encodes CSVRDRADRGYGYTF. V gene TRBV29-1 combines with J gene TRBJ1-2, with TRBD1 matching 9 bases. The CDR3 consists of 15 residues. Germline V gives CDR1 SQVTM, CDR2 ANQGSEA. V lost 5 bases to trimming and J lost 4 bases; unmatched junction nucleotides: 11.

Regarding this clone: Other DNA sequences of this sample code for an identical CDR3. The gene calls are TRBV9 and TRBJ2-3; D might be TRBD2 (6 bases). Looked up from germline, CDR1 is SGDLS and CDR2 is YYNGEE. Trimming removed 3 bases from V and 5 bases from J, with 10 bases in between. The CDR3 covers 13 residues. The CDR3 DNA is TGTGCCAGCAGCGGGCAGGGACTAGATACGCAGTATTTT. The encoded protein is CASSGQGLDTQYF.

In its sample, this clone was seen a few times. This sequence joins TRBV2 and TRBJ2-7; weak D call: TRBD1 (5 bases). Per the germline V gene, CDR1 is SNHLY and CDR2 is FYNNEI. The CDR3 totals 13 residues. Trimming cost V 7 bases and J 3 bases, with 13 bases left between them. The CDR3 reads CASNQTAGYEQYF. The CDR3 DNA reads as TGTGCCAGCAACCAGACAGCCGGCTACGAGCAGTACTTC.

This clone was counted only a few times. The chain is built from TRBV5-1 and TRBJ2-7, with TRBD1 identical over 9 bases. The CDR3 spans 14 residues. CDR1 is SGHRS, CDR2 YFSETQ, per germline. After removal of 4 bases from V and 6 bases from J, the junction contained 8 bases not matched to a gene. The CDR3 here is CASSPLQGAGEQYF. The CDR3 DNA reads as TGCGCCAGCAGCCCTTTACAGGGGGCGGGCGAGCAGTACTTC.

The V gene is TRBV7-8, the J gene TRBJ2-7; 10 bases map to TRBD2. Germline trimming cut 1 base from V and 5 bases from J; bases unmatched to any gene: 14. The germline gives CDR1 SGHVS, CDR2 FQNEAQ. The CDR3 contains 18 residues. The CDR3 loop is CASSLDPASGSRRDEQYF. CDR3 coding DNA: TGTGCCAGCAGCTTAGATCCGGCTAGCGGGAGTAGAAGAGACGAGCAGTACTTC.

The chain carries TRBV29-1 and TRBJ2-7, with TRBD1 matching over 7 bases. CDR1 is SQVTM and CDR2 is ANQGSEA in the germline V gene. This CDR3 region has 13 residues. The trim removed 6 bases at V and 7 bases at J, leaving 12 bases unmatched. The CDR3: CSVYRGDTGEQYF. The CDR3 DNA reads TGCAGCGTCTACAGGGGAGATACGGGTGAGCAGTACTTC.

J is TRBJ1-2 and V is TRBV11-2; 11 bases match TRBD1. Germline V lookup: CDR1 SGHAT, CDR2 FQNNGV. The CDR3 has 13 amino acids. The V gene end was trimmed by 9 bases and the J gene end by 5 bases; junction bases not matched to a gene: 5. The CDR3 DNA reads as TGTGCCAGTGGGACAGGGGGGAGGTATGGCTACACCTTC. Its translation: CASGTGGRYGYTF.

The chain carries TRBV6-1 and TRBJ2-1; weak D call: TRBD1 (6 bases). The CDR3 extends over 14 amino acids. Deletions cut 3 bases from V and 2 bases from J, with 8 bases between. CDR1 is MNHNS and CDR2 is SASEGT in the germline V gene. In DNA form, the CDR3 reads TGTGCCAGCAGTGACAGGGGTGCCTACAATGAGCAGTTCTTC. Residues: CASSDRGAYNEQFF.

V is TRBV28 and J is TRBJ2-7, with no clear D. The CDR3 has 16 residues. Trimming removed 4 bases at V and 0 bases at J, with 16 bases between. The V gene's germline CDR1 is MDHEN and CDR2 SYDVKM. This CDR3 is CASSWSSVATSYEQYF. The CDR3 DNA follows: TGTGCCAGCAGTTGGTCCTCAGTGGCAACCTCCTACGAGCAGTACTTC. Looking up the rest from reference TRBV28 and TRBJ2-7 gives the full variable domain: DVKVTQSSRYLVKRTGEKVFLECVQDMDHENMFWYRQDPGLGLRLIYFSYDVKMKEKGDIPEGYSVSREKKERFSLILESASTNQTSMYLCASSWSSVATSYEQYFGPGTRLTVT.

This rearrangement joins TRBV5-4 to TRBJ1-2; 9 bases fit TRBD1. Germline V gene sequence: CDR1 SGHNT, CDR2 YYREEE (reference sequence). This CDR3 comprises 14 residues. The V segment lost 3 bases and the J segment 7 bases; nucleotides outside the gene matches: 7. CDR3 protein: CASSSGDRVFGYTF. DNA of the CDR3: TGTGCCAGCAGCTCAGGGGACAGGGTCTTTGGCTACACCTTC.

The rearrangement joins TRBV7-9 to TRBJ2-7; no clear D gene. V gave up 0 bases and J gave up 4 bases, with 7 bases separating them. The length of the CDR3 is 13 residues. In germline, CDR1 is SEHNR, CDR2 FQNEAQ (reference sequence). The CDR3 coding sequence is TGTGCCAGCAGCTTAGCTGTTAGTTACGAGCAGTACTTC. It is translated as CASSLAVSYEQYF.